These T cell receptor beta chains were read from a single sample in a study of cytomegalovirus exposure and HLA in healthy donors. The data were produced by immunoSEQ multiplex PCR, yet TCRdb's version contains in-frame clones alone and is incomplete. The table lists more than 95,000 clones, roughly 15% of them singletons. The sequenced material came from PBMCs. These receptors were taken from a female donor in good health and CMV-seronegative. The CDR3 runs from the conserved cysteine through the conserved F or W. The D gene is left open where the match is weak.

TRBV5-3	TRBJ1-6	-	CARSLSRRRENSPLHF
TRBV5-4	TRBJ2-5	TRBD2	CASSATSGQETQYF
TRBV30	TRBJ2-1	TRBD2	CAWSVFGGSSGEQFF
TRBV19	TRBJ1-5	TRBD1	CASSQRTGEQPQHF
TRBV6-5	TRBJ2-1	-	CASSYSPGATRNEQFF
TRBV6-4	TRBJ2-2	TRBD1	CASSEAGGAVTGELFF
TRBV19	TRBJ2-7	TRBD2	CASSIVRGGLAGIYEQYF
TRBV5-4	TRBJ1-2	-	CASSTDGNYGYTF
TRBV5-1	TRBJ2-7	-	CASSTTGTYGFEQYF
TRBV15	TRBJ2-7	-	CATSPRVSEQYF
TRBV18	TRBJ1-4	TRBD1	CASSGTGGVGEKLFF
TRBV6-5	TRBJ2-3	TRBD1	CASSSQGERTDTQYF
TRBV4-1	TRBJ1-1	TRBD1	CASSHPRDSNTEAFF
TRBV19	TRBJ2-5	TRBD2	CASSRRGTSGARRGEETQYF
TRBV7-3	TRBJ2-2	TRBD2	CASSLNLAGSTGELFF
TRBV19	TRBJ2-2	TRBD1	CASSMGTGSTGELFF
TRBV6-5	TRBJ2-7	TRBD2	CASRPGGAPYEQYF
TRBV4-2	TRBJ2-7	TRBD2	CASSQDRSSGYEQYF
TRBV6-5	TRBJ1-2	-	CASSYAANYGYTF
TRBV7-2	TRBJ2-1	TRBD2	CASSLPTSGVDEQFF
TRBV27	TRBJ2-7	-	CASSPLPQGTVYEQYF
TRBV28	TRBJ2-1	TRBD2	CASSSWSREIKNEQFF
TRBV19	TRBJ1-5	-	CASSIYHSNQPQHF
TRBV6-5	TRBJ1-5	TRBD1	CASGQGASNQPQHF
TRBV19	TRBJ2-7	-	CASSIRQGYNEQYF
TRBV9	TRBJ1-2	TRBD1	CASSVVSGQGAYGYTF
TRBV4-3	TRBJ2-5	-	CASSQDTGKETQYF
TRBV19	TRBJ2-7	-	CASSIAGGGRYEQYF
TRBV4-1	TRBJ2-1	-	CASSQDPTGGVHNEQFF
TRBV7-2	TRBJ1-1	TRBD1	CASNVIGGRTEAFF
TRBV11-1	TRBJ2-7	TRBD2	CASSLAAGGRASGEQYF
TRBV2	TRBJ1-2	-	CARQGQPKLSNYGYTF
TRBV5-1	TRBJ1-1	TRBD1	CASSLGQGIEAFF
TRBV4-3	TRBJ1-2	TRBD1	CASSQSGTGNYGYTF
TRBV30	TRBJ2-7	-	CAWSRGLNYEQYF
TRBV6-5	TRBJ1-5	TRBD1	CASRPDRGRQPQHF
TRBV18	TRBJ2-1	TRBD1	CASSPSGQGYEQFF
TRBV11-2	TRBJ1-3	-	CASRVRGRRVGNTIYF
TRBV9	TRBJ2-2	TRBD2	CASSTASGPGTGELFF
TRBV6-5	TRBJ1-4	-	CASSRGAGGEEKLFF
TRBV6-6	TRBJ2-7	TRBD1	CASSVYDRAENSF
TRBV6-1	TRBJ1-1	-	CASIPSADTEAFF
TRBV4-1	TRBJ2-5	TRBD1	CASSPSRDREETQYF
TRBV7-9	TRBJ2-1	TRBD1	CASSSPGTGVGNEQFF
TRBV5-8	TRBJ1-2	-	CASRLVGELGYGYTF
TRBV7-9	TRBJ2-3	TRBD2	CASSGLAGGPSTDTQYF
TRBV13	TRBJ2-3	-	CASSREDTDTQYF
TRBV7-9	TRBJ1-5	-	CASSLVTGREPQHF
TRBV12-5	TRBJ1-2	TRBD1	CASGVTPRTGGGYTF
TRBV11-2	TRBJ2-1	-	CASSLSLATSYNEQFF
TRBV7-6	TRBJ1-1	-	CASSLNTGTEAFF
TRBV15	-	-	CATSREGSFDYEQYF
TRBV7-3	TRBJ2-2	TRBD1	CASSQPGQGNTGELFF
TRBV5-4	TRBJ1-4	TRBD1	CASSLDRGGGYEKLFF
TRBV29-1	TRBJ1-5	-	CSVVEEGNQPQHF